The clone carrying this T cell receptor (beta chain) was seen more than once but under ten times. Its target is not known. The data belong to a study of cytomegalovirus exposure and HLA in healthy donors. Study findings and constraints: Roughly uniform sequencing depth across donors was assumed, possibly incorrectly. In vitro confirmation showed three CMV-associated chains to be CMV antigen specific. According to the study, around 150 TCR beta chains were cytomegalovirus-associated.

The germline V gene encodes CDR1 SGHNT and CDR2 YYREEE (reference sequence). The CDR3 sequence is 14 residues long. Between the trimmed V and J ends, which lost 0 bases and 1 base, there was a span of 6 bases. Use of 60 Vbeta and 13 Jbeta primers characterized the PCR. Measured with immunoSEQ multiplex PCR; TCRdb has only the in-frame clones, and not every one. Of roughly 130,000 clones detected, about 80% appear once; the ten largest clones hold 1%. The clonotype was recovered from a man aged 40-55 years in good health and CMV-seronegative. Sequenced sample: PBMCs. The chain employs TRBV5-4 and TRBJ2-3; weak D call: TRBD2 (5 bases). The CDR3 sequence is CASSLVSGTDTQYF. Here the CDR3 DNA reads TGTGCCAGCAGCTTGGTTAGCGGCACAGATACGCAGTATTTT.